This TCR beta chain is drawn from a study of shared clonotypes between healthy human individuals. Germline CDR1 LNHDA, CDR2 SQIVND (reference sequence). V lost 5 bases and J lost 9, with 8 bases in between. The CDR3 consists of 11 residues. For this clone: Its antigen is unidentified.

Overall study findings and caveats: The represented genetic and exposure-history diversity was limited by the small number of donors. Incomplete sequencing of sorted subsets was indicated by rarefaction despite large depth.

Sequencing was performed with immunoSEQ multiplex PCR; in TCRdb, only in-frame clones are kept and a portion is missing. The sample lists about 2.3 million clones; 85% to 95% were seen once. A split of CD4+ cells into CD45RA+ naive and CD45RA-negative memory subsets was performed. Sequencing used naive CD4+ T cells from PBMCs. As for subset: CD45RA+ positively selected. The TCR was taken from a man younger than 35 in good health. Some clones in this sample may be carry-over from other donors' samples. The chain is built from TRBV19 and TRBJ1-5; no definite D call. The CDR3 sequence: CASSFRGPQHF. CDR3 sequence (DNA): TGTGCCAGTAGTTTCCGCGGGCCCCAGCATTTT.